This T cell receptor (beta chain) was found in a study of cytotoxic CD8 clonotypes in ibrutinib-treated CLL. About the study: Some 25 partial and 2 complete responses; at median approximately 6 years, 14 remitted, some twelve progressed. Study-level points and caveats: Clonality at baseline surpassed age-matched healthy donors and tracked circulating CD8+ T-cell counts. Public clonotypes, found uncommonly, either contracted or stayed stable on treatment.

Measured with immunoSEQ multiplex PCR; TCRdb has only the in-frame clones, and not every one. The sample lists approximately 15,000 clones, roughly 67% occurring once. As to this clone: Its antigen remains unidentified.

Trimming removed 3 bases at V and 6 bases at J, with 8 bases between. Germline V gives CDR1 KGHSH, CDR2 LQKENI. This CDR3 has 13 amino acids. The sequencing here drew on PBMCs, taken before ibrutinib treatment. J is TRBJ2-2 and V is TRBV18, with no clear D. This TCR derives from a human donor with chronic lymphocytic leukemia. The CDR3 nucleotides are TGTGCCAGCTCACCTGTAGGGCCCGGGGAGCTGTTTTTT. As protein: CASSPVGPGELFF.